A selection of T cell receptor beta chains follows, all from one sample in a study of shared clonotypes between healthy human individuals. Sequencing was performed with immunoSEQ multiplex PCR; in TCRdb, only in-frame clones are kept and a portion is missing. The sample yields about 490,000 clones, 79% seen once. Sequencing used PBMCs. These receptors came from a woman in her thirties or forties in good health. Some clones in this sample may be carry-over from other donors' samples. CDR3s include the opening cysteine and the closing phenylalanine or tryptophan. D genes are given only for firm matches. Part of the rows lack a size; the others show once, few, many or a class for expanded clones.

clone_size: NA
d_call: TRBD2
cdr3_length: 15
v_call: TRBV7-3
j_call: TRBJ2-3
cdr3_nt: TGTGCCAGCAGCCGAAGCGGGAGAGCCACAGATACGCAGTATTTT
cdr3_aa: CASSRSGRATDTQYF

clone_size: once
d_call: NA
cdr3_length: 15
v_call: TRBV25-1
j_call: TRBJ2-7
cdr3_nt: TGTGCCAGCAGTGAATGGGGAGGCGTCTCCTACGAGCAGTACTTC
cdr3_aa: CASSEWGGVSYEQYF

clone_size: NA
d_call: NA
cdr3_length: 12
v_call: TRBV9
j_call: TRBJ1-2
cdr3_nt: TGTGCCAGCAGCGCTGACACGTGGGGCTACACCTTC
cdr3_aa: CASSADTWGYTF

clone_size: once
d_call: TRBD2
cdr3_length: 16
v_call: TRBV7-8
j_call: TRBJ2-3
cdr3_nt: TGTGCCGGAAGTGGTGGGGCTAGCGGAAGCACAGATACGCAGTATTTT
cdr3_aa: CAGSGGASGSTDTQYF

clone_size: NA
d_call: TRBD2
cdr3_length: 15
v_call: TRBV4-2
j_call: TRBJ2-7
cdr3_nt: TGTGCCAGCAGCATGGGACTAGCAAGCGAGTACGAGCAGTACTTC
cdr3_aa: CASSMGLASEYEQYF

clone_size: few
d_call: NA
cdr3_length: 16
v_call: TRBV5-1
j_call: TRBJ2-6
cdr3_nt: TGCGCCAGCAGCACCGGGGGGCTTTCTGGGGCCAACGTCCTGACTTTC
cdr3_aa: CASSTGGLSGANVLTF

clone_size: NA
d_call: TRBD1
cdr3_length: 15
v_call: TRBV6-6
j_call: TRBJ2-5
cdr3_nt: TGTGCCAGCAGTTACTCCACAGGGGTCCAAGAGACCCAGTACTTC
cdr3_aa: CASSYSTGVQETQYF

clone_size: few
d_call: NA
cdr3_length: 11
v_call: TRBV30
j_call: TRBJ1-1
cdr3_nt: TGTGCCCGCGCGGGAGGAGGTGAAGCTTTCTTT
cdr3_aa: CARAGGGEAFF

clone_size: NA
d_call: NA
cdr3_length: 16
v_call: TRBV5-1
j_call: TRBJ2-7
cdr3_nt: TGCGCCAGCAGCTTGGAGGGTTCCGGGGGCTCCTACGAGCAGTACTTC
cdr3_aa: CASSLEGSGGSYEQYF

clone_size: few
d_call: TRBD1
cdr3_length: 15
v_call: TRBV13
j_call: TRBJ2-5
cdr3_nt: TGTGCCAGCAGCTTCTGGCCAGGGGGCGCGGAGACCCAGTACTTC
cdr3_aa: CASSFWPGGAETQYF

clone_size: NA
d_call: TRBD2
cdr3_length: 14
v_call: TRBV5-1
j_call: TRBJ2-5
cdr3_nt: TGCGCCAGCAGCTTGGCGCGGGAGAAAGAGACCCAGTACTTC
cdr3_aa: CASSLAREKETQYF